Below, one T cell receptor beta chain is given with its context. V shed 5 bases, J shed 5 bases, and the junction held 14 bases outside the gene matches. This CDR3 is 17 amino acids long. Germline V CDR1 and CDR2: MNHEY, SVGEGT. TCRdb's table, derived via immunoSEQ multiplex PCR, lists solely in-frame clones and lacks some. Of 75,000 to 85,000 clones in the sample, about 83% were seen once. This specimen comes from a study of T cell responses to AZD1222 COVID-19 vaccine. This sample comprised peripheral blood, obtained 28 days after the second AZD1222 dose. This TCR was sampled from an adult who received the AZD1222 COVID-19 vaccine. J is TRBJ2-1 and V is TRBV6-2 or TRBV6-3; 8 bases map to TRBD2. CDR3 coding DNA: TGTGCCAGCAGTGCCTTCCTGCTAGCGGGCGATGACAATGAGCAGTTCTTC. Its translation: CASSAFLLAGDDNEQFF.